The 30 T cell receptor beta chains below all came from one sample that was sequenced in a study of T cell responses to AZD1222 COVID-19 vaccine. This table comes from immunoSEQ multiplex PCR, and its TCRdb copy is limited to in-frame clones, with some not included. Among about 150,000 clones, 80% to 95% were seen once, and the ten largest hold approximately 3.3%. Sequences were derived from peripheral blood, sampled 28 days after the second AZD1222 dose. All receptors come from an adult who received the AZD1222 COVID-19 vaccine.

The genes are TRBV28 and TRBJ2-7, with TRBD2 matching 13 bases. The CDR3 sequence is 15 residues long. CDR1 and CDR2 from the germline V gene are MDHEN and SYDVKM. The junction had 7 bases not matched to a gene; V was cut back by 5 bases and J by 6 bases. CDR3: CASSPRTSGRGEQYF. CDR3 bases: TGTGCCAGCAGTCCAAGGACTAGCGGGAGAGGCGAGCAGTACTTC.

This clone was seen more than once but under ten times. This chain connects TRBV7-3 to TRBJ1-1; D ambiguous. V lost 0 bases and J lost 5, with 16 bases in between. Germline V CDR1 and CDR2: SGHTA, FQGTGA. This CDR3 region has 16 residues. In DNA form, the CDR3 reads TGTGCCAGCAGCTTAACCCGTCTTACGGGGTTGACTGAAGCTTTCTTT. Residues: CASSLTRLTGLTEAFF. Full variable domain (outside the CDR3, taken from reference TRBV7-3 and TRBJ1-1): GAGVSQTPSNKVTEKGKYVELRCDPISGHTALYWYRQSLGQGPEFLIYFQGTGAADDSGLPNDRFFAVRPEGSVSTLKIQRTERGDSAVYLCASSLTRLTGLTEAFFGQGTRLTVV.

The chain is built from TRBV7-9 and TRBJ2-7; the D is unclear. In germline, CDR1 is SEHNR, CDR2 FQNEAQ (reference sequence). The CDR3 length is 14 residues. Trimming took off 5 bases at V and 6 bases at J, with 17 bases between the two ends. Here the CDR3 DNA reads TGTGCCAGCAGCGTCTGGACGTCCCCGACCGAGCAGTACTTC. Amino acids: CASSVWTSPTEQYF.

CDR3: CASSPDGTDYGYTF. The DNA for the CDR3 is TGTGCCAGCAGCCCGGACGGGACAGACTATGGCTACACCTTC. This chain links TRBV6-2 or TRBV6-3 with TRBJ1-2; 7 bases match TRBD1. Losses at the gene ends were 6 bases for V and 3 bases for J; bases not matched to a gene: 7. This CDR3 region has 14 residues. CDR1 and CDR2 from the germline V gene are MNHEY and SVGEGT.

The CDR3 here is CASSVGTDSGANVLTF. The CDR3 nucleotides read TGTGCCAGCAGCGTCGGGACAGACTCTGGGGCCAACGTCCTGACTTTC. The rearrangement joins TRBV5-8 to TRBJ2-6; 7 bases map to TRBD1. This CDR3 has 16 residues. The germline CDR1 and CDR2 sequences are SGHTS and YDEGEE. The junction had 4 bases not matched to a gene; V was cut back by 4 bases and J by 0 bases.

This clone was observed once. The chain employs TRBV3-1 (or the pseudogene TRBV3-2) and TRBJ2-3; 7 nucleotides line up with TRBD1. The CDR3 sequence is 14 residues long. The germline gives CDR1 LGHDT, CDR2 YNNKEL (reference sequence). Trimming cost V 4 bases and J 6 bases; bases outside gene matches: 7. In DNA form, the CDR3 reads TGTGCCAGCAGCCCCCGACAGGGTAGCGATACGCAGTATTTT. Translation: CASSPRQGSDTQYF.

J is TRBJ1-6 and V is TRBV28; no clear D gene. The CDR3 is 15 amino acids. The germline CDR1 and CDR2 sequences are MDHEN and SYDVKM. V lost 3 bases, J lost 5 bases, and 11 bases lay in between. CDR3 protein: CASSFYRNHNSPLHF. The CDR3 DNA is TGTGCCAGCAGTTTCTATCGTAACCATAATTCACCCCTCCACTTT.

V gene TRBV18 combines with J gene TRBJ1-6, with 10 positions matching TRBD1. There are 16 residues in the CDR3. Trimming cost V 4 bases and J 7 bases; bases outside gene matches: 7. Looked up from germline, CDR1 is KGHSH and CDR2 is LQKENI. CDR3 nucleotides: TGTGCCAGCTCACGGGACAGGGGATTAGGGAATTCACCCCTCCACTTT. Translated, it gives CASSRDRGLGNSPLHF.

V and J are TRBV30 and TRBJ2-5; no clear D gene. Germline V gene lookup returns CDR1 GTSNPN and CDR2 SVGIG (reference sequence). V lost 1 base to trimming and J lost 3 bases, with 12 bases between them. The CDR3 has 14 residues. The chain's CDR3 is CAWSAQVVEETQYF. CDR3 DNA: TGTGCCTGGAGTGCCCAGGTGGTCGAAGAGACCCAGTACTTC. Filled out from reference TRBV30 and TRBJ2-5, the complete variable domain reads SQTIHQWPATLVQPVGSPLSLECTVEGTSNPNLYWYRQAAGRGLQLLFYSVGIGQISSEVPQNLSASRPQDRQFILSSKKLLLSDSGFYLCAWSAQVVEETQYFGPGTRLLVL.

V usage is TRBV7-9 and J usage is TRBJ1-2; 7 positions match TRBD1. Germline CDR1 and CDR2: SEHNR and FQNEAQ (reference sequence). CDR3 length: 15 amino acids. Unmatched junction bases numbered 4, after V lost 1 base and J lost 2 bases. As DNA, the CDR3 is TGTGCCAGCAGCTTAGGACCGACAGGGAACTATGGCTACACCTTC. The encoded protein is CASSLGPTGNYGYTF.

The chain joins TRBV19 to TRBJ2-5, with D perhaps matching TRBD1 or TRBD2 (6 bases each). Germline V gene sequence: CDR1 LNHDA, CDR2 SQIVND (reference sequence). Trimming removed 5 bases from V and 2 bases from J, with 21 bases in between. This CDR3 region has 17 residues. CDR3 bases: TGTGCCAGTAGTCTGCTGTTTGGCGGAGGGGGGCAAGAGACCCAGTACTTC. Residues: CASSLLFGGGGQETQYF.

The J gene is TRBJ2-1, the V gene TRBV10-1; D is uncertain. CDR1 and CDR2 (germline): WNHNN, SYGVQD (reference sequence). The length of the CDR3 is 15 residues. V was pared by 5 bases and J by 0 bases, with 11 bases between. The CDR3 DNA is TGCGCCAGCAGTTCAGACTGGAGCTCCTACAATGAGCAGTTCTTC. Protein: CASSSDWSSYNEQFF.

This chain uses TRBV30 with TRBJ2-1, with 9 bases fitting TRBD2. The ends lost 0 bases at V and 6 bases at J; junction bases unmatched: 6. The V gene's germline CDR1 is GTSNPN and CDR2 SVGIG (reference sequence). The length of the CDR3 is 15 residues. CDR3 protein: CAWSVLAGEGNEQFF. The CDR3 region has the DNA TGTGCCTGGAGTGTATTAGCGGGAGAGGGCAATGAGCAGTTCTTC.

The J gene is TRBJ1-1, the V gene TRBV30; no clear D. The CDR3 sequence is 13 residues long. The V and J ends lost 2 bases and 1 base respectively, with 8 bases between them. Germline assignment: CDR1 GTSNPN and CDR2 SVGIG (reference sequence). The CDR3 reads CAWSSIGNTEAFF. Written as DNA, the CDR3 is TGTGCCTGGAGTAGCATAGGGAACACTGAAGCTTTCTTT. Drawing the rest from reference TRBV30 and TRBJ1-1, the complete variable domain is SQTIHQWPATLVQPVGSPLSLECTVEGTSNPNLYWYRQAAGRGLQLLFYSVGIGQISSEVPQNLSASRPQDRQFILSSKKLLLSDSGFYLCAWSSIGNTEAFFGQGTRLTVV.

V usage is TRBV2 and J usage is TRBJ1-5; D gene ambiguous. Per germline, CDR1 SNHLY and CDR2 FYNNEI. This CDR3 comprises 15 residues. Trimming took off 7 bases at V and 3 bases at J, with 16 bases between the two ends. Here the CDR3 DNA reads TGTGCCAGCACCCTCGGTCGCGGCGCCAATCAGCCCCAGCATTTT. It codes for CASTLGRGANQPQHF.

CDR3 region: CASTDRASGYTF. The DNA of the CDR3 is TGTGCCAGTACGGACAGGGCGAGTGGCTACACCTTC. V and J are TRBV19 and TRBJ1-2; 8 nucleotides agree with TRBD1. Germline CDR1 is LNHDA and CDR2 is SQIVND (reference sequence). V lost 7 bases, J lost 7 bases, and 5 bases stayed unmatched. The CDR3 runs 12 residues.

The chain employs TRBV18 and TRBJ1-1, with D unresolved. Trimming pared 4 bases from V and 6 bases from J, leaving 9 bases between. The length of the CDR3 is 12 residues. The germline gives CDR1 KGHSH, CDR2 LQKENI. The CDR3 loop is CASSLDGPEAFF. CDR3 DNA sequence: TGTGCCAGCTCACTGGACGGACCTGAAGCTTTCTTT.

The J gene is TRBJ1-5, the V gene TRBV19; no clear D. With 5 bases removed from V and 6 bases from J, the gap between germline ends came to 11 bases. The CDR3 contains 13 residues. In germline, CDR1 is LNHDA, CDR2 SQIVND (reference sequence). The CDR3 reads CASSGSDRQPQHF. DNA for the CDR3: TGTGCCAGTAGTGGGTCCGACCGTCAGCCCCAGCATTTT.

The chain recombines TRBV7-9 with TRBJ1-6; D perhaps matches TRBD1 (5 bases). Trimming stripped 1 base from V and 9 bases from J, with 13 bases between. The CDR3 sequence is 15 residues long. Germline CDR1 reads SEHNR; CDR2 reads FQNEAQ (reference sequence). The CDR3: CASSLEQGKGSPLHF. The CDR3 DNA reads as TGTGCCAGCAGCTTAGAGCAGGGAAAGGGTTCACCCCTCCACTTT.

The CDR3 DNA is TGTGCCAGCTCAGGACAGGGGGCTAGCAATCAGCCCCAGCATTTT. Translating it yields CASSGQGASNQPQHF. The chain carries TRBV18 and TRBJ1-5; 11 nucleotides line up with TRBD1. V gave up 5 bases and J gave up 0 bases; unmatched junction bases: 0. Germline CDR1 and CDR2: KGHSH and LQKENI. The CDR3 contains 15 residues.

The V gene is TRBV24-1, the J gene TRBJ1-6; no clear D gene. Germline V lookup: CDR1 KGHDR, CDR2 SFDVKD. Trimming took off 2 bases at V and 13 bases at J, with 11 bases between the two ends. The CDR3 is 13 residues long. The CDR3 nucleotides are TGTGCCACCAGTGATTCGGTGGACGGCCCCCTCCACTTT. Translating gives CATSDSVDGPLHF.

This clone was counted a single time. This chain links TRBV5-4 with TRBJ2-3; D is uncertain. V shed 4 bases and J shed 2 bases, with 8 bases lying between them. Per the germline V gene, CDR1 is SGHNT and CDR2 is YYREEE (reference sequence). The CDR3 runs to 13 residues. In DNA, the CDR3 is TGTGCCAGCAGCCCGGGCGTCACAGATACGCAGTATTTT. Residues: CASSPGVTDTQYF.

The chain couples TRBV5-1 to TRBJ2-3; no firm D call. The CDR3 consists of 13 residues. V was trimmed by 0 bases and J by 6 bases, leaving 8 bases between them. Looked up from germline, CDR1 is SGHRS and CDR2 is YFSETQ. CDR3 loop: CASSLDWGDTQYF. The CDR3 DNA reads TGCGCCAGCAGCTTGGATTGGGGTGATACGCAGTATTTT.

This chain joins TRBV5-1 and TRBJ2-2; possibly TRBD1 for D (6 bases). The ends were cut back, 0 bases at V and 5 bases at J, with 8 bases in the middle. The CDR3 has 14 amino acids. In germline, CDR1 is SGHRS, CDR2 YFSETQ. The CDR3 loop is CASSLEQGTGELFF. As DNA, the CDR3 is TGCGCCAGCAGCTTGGAGCAGGGGACCGGGGAGCTGTTTTTT.

The chain uses TRBV6-5 and TRBJ2-3; D possibly corresponds to TRBD1 (5 bases). CDR1 and CDR2 (germline): MNHEY, SVGAGI. There are 16 residues in the CDR3. V shed 1 base and J shed 0 bases, with 11 bases lying between them. CDR3 nucleotides: TGTGCCAGCAGTTACTTGTGGCAGGGCAGCACAGATACGCAGTATTTT. Its protein product is CASSYLWQGSTDTQYF.

V is TRBV18 and J is TRBJ1-4; 7 bases match TRBD1. CDR1 KGHSH and CDR2 LQKENI come from the germline V gene. The trim removed 5 bases at V and 3 bases at J, leaving 6 bases unmatched. This CDR3 spans 15 amino acids. In DNA form, the CDR3 reads TGTGCCAGCTCAGACGGGACAGTCCCTAATGAAAAACTGTTTTTT. Its protein product is CASSDGTVPNEKLFF.

The CDR3 region has the DNA TGTGCCAGCTCCAAAGAGAAAGGAAACACCATATATTTT. Amino acid sequence: CASSKEKGNTIYF. This rearrangement joins TRBV2 to TRBJ1-3; D unresolved. This CDR3 has 13 amino acids. The ends were cut back, 8 bases at V and 4 bases at J, with 12 bases in the middle. CDR1 and CDR2 (germline): SNHLY, FYNNEI.

This clone has just one count. One end of the junction is discordant with germline, which a read error may explain. The CDR3 loop reads CASSVDMSGYGDTQYF. CDR3 coding DNA: TGTGCCAGCAGCGTAGATATGTCCGGGTATGGAGATACGCAGTATTTT. J is TRBJ2-3 and V is TRBV11-2, with unresolved D. The CDR3 loop spans 16 amino acids. Germline CDR1 and CDR2: SGHAT and FQNNGV.

V gene TRBV6-5 combines with J gene TRBJ1-2; tentatively, D is TRBD1 (6 bases). Trimming removed 4 bases at V and 5 bases at J, with 14 bases between. The germline gives CDR1 MNHEY, CDR2 SVGAGI. The CDR3 is 14 residues long. CDR3 nucleotide sequence: TGTGCCAGCAGTTTACAGGGTTTGATGTATGGCTACACCTTC. Its protein product is CASSLQGLMYGYTF.

The CDR3 here is CASSVAGGRGTDTQYF. The CDR3 DNA sequence: TGTGCCAGCAGTGTAGCGGGAGGGCGCGGCACAGATACGCAGTATTTT. This chain connects TRBV2 to TRBJ2-3; 11 positions match TRBD2. Germline V CDR1 and CDR2: SNHLY, FYNNEI. With V trimmed by 4 bases and J by 1 base, 4 bases remained unmatched. The CDR3 totals 16 residues.